Ten or more counts support the clone carrying this T cell receptor beta chain. No patient had received any treatment before thyroid surgery. The data were obtained in a study of metastatic and nonmetastatic thyroid tumors. In the study overall: Malignant and benign thyroid patients had repertoires compared in peripheral blood and tumor or nodule tissue.

The CDR3 has 12 residues. The ends were cut back, 4 bases at V and 8 bases at J, with 10 bases in the middle. Germline loops: CDR1 SGHRS, CDR2 YFSETQ. TCRdb called clones again from the PCR reads with MiXCR. The data show tens of thousands of clones, less than 15% seen once. The sequence was collected from a female donor with papillary thyroid cancer or a benign thyroid nodule (not recorded which). Some clones in this sample may be carry-over from other donors' samples. The chain links TRBV5-1 to TRBJ2-1; a weak D match, TRBD2 (5 bases). Sequencing was done on a sample of tumor tissue. The CDR3 DNA sequence: TGCGCCAGCAGCGCGGACTTGGATGAGCAGTTCTTC. Protein sequence: CASSADLDEQFF. Full variable domain (outside the CDR3, taken from reference TRBV5-1 and TRBJ2-1): KAGVTQTPRYLIKTRGQQVTLSCSPISGHRSVSWYQQTPGQGLQFLFEYFSETQRNKGNFPGRFSGRQFSNSRSEMNVSTLELGDSALYLCASSADLDEQFFGPGTRLTVL.